This TCR beta chain came from a study of human T cells and chemical hapten exposure. Study-level points and caveats: With DPC sensitization, TCRs exceeding 1 in 1000 frequency showed no change.

Germline CDR1 KGHDR, CDR2 SFDVKD. Trimming took off 3 bases at V and 0 bases at J, with 20 bases between the two ends. This CDR3 has 19 residues. On this clonotype itself: What it binds is unknown.

Unique molecular identifiers were affixed to discrete cDNA molecules within the library. MiXCR, run by TCRdb on the RACE reads, gives a single entry per CDR3 protein. In the table there are 75,000 to 100,000 distinct CDR3 sequences, roughly a tenth of which are singletons. Stated time point: patch test 2, 6 weeks after DPC sensitization. Specified treatment: therapeutic diphenylcyclopropenone sensitization with weekly scalp DPC. The receptor was isolated from a woman in her thirties or forties with alopecia areata. Some clones in this sample may be carry-over from other donors' samples. The sample here was whole blood, taken in connection with sensitization to the hapten diphenylcyclopropenone (DPC). The chain employs TRBV24-1 and TRBJ2-1; D is possibly TRBD2 (6 bases). For the CDR3, the DNA is TGTGCCACCAGTGATCGTCGGGACTTGATAATTAGCTCCTACAATGAGCAGTTCTTC. This translates into CATSDRRDLIISSYNEQFF.